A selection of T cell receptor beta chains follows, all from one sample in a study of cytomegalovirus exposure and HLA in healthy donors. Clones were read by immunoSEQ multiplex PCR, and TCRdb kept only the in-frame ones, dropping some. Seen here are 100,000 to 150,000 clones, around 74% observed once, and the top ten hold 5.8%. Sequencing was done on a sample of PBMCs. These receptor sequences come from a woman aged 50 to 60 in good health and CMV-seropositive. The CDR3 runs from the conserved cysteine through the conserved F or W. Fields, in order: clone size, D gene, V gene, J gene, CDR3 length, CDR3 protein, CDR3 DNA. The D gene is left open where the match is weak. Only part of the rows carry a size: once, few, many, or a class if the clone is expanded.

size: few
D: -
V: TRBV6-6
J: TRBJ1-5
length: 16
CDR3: CASSRPTVEAGQPQHF
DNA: TGTGCCAGCAGTCGGCCCACGGTGGAAGCAGGTCAGCCCCAGCATTTT

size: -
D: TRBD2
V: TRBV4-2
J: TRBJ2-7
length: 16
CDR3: CASSQEPAGALGEQYF
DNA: TGTGCCAGCAGCCAAGAACCAGCGGGGGCCCTCGGCGAGCAGTACTTC

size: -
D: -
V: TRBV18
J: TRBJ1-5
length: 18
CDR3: CASSPPSTGWFGNQPQHF
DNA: TGTGCCAGCTCACCTCCTAGCACAGGGTGGTTTGGCAATCAGCCCCAGCATTTT

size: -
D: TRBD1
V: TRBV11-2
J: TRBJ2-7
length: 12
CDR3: CASSKQGVEQYF
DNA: TGTGCCAGCAGCAAACAGGGGGTGGAGCAGTACTTC

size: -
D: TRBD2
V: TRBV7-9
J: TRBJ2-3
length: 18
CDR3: CASSLGAWTSLREDTQYF
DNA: TGTGCCAGCAGCTTAGGCGCCTGGACTAGCTTAAGAGAAGATACGCAGTATTTT

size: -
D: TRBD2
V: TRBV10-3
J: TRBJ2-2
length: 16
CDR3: CAISAFGGGATGELFF
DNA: TGTGCCATCAGTGCCTTCGGCGGGGGGGCTACCGGGGAGCTGTTTTTT

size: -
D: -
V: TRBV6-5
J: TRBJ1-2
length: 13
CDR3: CASRPVADYGYTF
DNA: TGTGCCAGCAGGCCGGTTGCGGACTATGGCTACACCTTC

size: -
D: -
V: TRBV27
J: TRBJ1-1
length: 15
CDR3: CASRTILTENTEAFF
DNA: TGTGCCAGCAGAACGATCCTCACAGAGAACACTGAAGCTTTCTTT

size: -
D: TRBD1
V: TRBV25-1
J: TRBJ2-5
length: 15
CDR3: CASSPPGTGTETQYF
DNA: TGTGCCAGCAGCCCTCCCGGGACAGGAACAGAGACCCAGTACTTC

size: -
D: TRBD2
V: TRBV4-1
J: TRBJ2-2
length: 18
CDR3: CASSPQGLAGSRPGELFF
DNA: TGCGCCAGCAGTCCTCAGGGACTAGCGGGGTCACGTCCCGGGGAGCTGTTTTTT

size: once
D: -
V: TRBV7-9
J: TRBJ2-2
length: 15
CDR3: CASSPRDNLHGELFF
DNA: TGTGCCAGCAGCCCGAGGGACAACCTACACGGGGAGCTGTTTTTT

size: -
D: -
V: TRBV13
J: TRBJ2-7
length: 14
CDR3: CASSVRSGSYEQYF
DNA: TGTGCCAGCAGCGTTCGGTCCGGCTCCTACGAGCAGTACTTC

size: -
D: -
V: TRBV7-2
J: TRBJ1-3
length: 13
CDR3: CASSFRQRDTIYF
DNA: TGTGCCAGCAGCTTCCGACAGCGAGACACCATATATTTT

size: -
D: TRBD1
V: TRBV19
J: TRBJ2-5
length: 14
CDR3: CASLPGTGQETQYF
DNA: TGTGCCAGTTTGCCTGGGACAGGCCAAGAGACCCAGTACTTC

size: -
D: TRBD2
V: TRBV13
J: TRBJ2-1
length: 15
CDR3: CASSLLAGVYNEQFF
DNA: TGTGCCAGCAGCCTCCTAGCGGGGGTTTACAATGAGCAGTTCTTC

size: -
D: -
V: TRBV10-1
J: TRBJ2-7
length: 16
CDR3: CASSESAVGRSYEQYF
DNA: TGCGCCAGCAGTGAGTCGGCGGTGGGTAGATCCTACGAGCAGTACTTC

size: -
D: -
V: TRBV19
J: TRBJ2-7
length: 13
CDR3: CASSKARVGEQYF
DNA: TGTGCCAGTAGTAAGGCCCGGGTTGGCGAGCAGTACTTC

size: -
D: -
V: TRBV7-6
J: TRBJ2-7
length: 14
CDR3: CASSRGQRGYEQYF
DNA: TGTGCCAGCAGCCGCGGACAGAGGGGCTACGAGCAGTACTTC

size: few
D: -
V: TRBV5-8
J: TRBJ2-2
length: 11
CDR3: CASMRTGELFF
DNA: TGTGCCAGTATGCGTACCGGGGAGCTGTTTTTT

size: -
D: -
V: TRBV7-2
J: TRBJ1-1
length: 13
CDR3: CASSPSFSGNAFF
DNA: TGTGCCAGCAGCCCCAGTTTTTCGGGTAACGCTTTCTTT

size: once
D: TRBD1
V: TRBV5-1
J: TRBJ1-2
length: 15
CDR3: CASSLAGTGEDGYTF
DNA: TGCGCCAGCAGCTTGGCCGGGACAGGGGAGGACGGCTACACCTTC

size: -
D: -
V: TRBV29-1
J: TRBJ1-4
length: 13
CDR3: CSVVWGGYEKLFF
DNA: TGCAGCGTTGTTTGGGGCGGCTATGAAAAACTGTTTTTT

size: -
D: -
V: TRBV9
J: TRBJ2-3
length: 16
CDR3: CASSARQGGTTDTQYF
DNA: TGTGCCAGCAGCGCTCGACAGGGAGGAACCACAGATACGCAGTATTTT

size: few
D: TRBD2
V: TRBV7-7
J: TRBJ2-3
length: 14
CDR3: CASSLAGTADTQYF
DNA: TGTGCTAGCAGCCTAGCGGGGACAGCAGATACGCAGTATTTT

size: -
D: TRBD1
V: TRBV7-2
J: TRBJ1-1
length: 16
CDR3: CASSPYRGRVNTEAFF
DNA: TGTGCCAGCAGCCCATACAGGGGCCGGGTGAACACTGAAGCTTTCTTT

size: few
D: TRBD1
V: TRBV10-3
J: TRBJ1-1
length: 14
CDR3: CASSYQGQRTEAFF
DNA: TGTGCCAGCAGTTACCAGGGACAGCGCACTGAAGCTTTCTTT

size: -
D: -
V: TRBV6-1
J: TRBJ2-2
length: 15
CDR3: CASSTGFSETGELFF
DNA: TGTGCCAGCAGCACGGGGTTTTCGGAGACCGGGGAGCTGTTTTTT

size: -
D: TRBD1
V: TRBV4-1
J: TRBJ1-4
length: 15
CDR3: CASSPRQGLNEKLFF
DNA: TGCGCCAGCAGCCCCAGACAGGGGCTTAATGAAAAACTGTTTTTT

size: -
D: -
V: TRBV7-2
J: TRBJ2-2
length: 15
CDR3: CASSPRRATSGELFF
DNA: TGTGCCAGCAGCCCGAGGCGGGCCACCTCGGGGGAGCTGTTTTTT

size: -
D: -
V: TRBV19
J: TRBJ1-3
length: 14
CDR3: CASSGAHSGNTIYF
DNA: TGTGCCAGTAGTGGGGCACACTCTGGAAACACCATATATTTT

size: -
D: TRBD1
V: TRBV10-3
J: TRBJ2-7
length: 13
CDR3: CAIRGAGGYEQYF
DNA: TGTGCCATCAGGGGGGCAGGGGGCTACGAGCAGTACTTC

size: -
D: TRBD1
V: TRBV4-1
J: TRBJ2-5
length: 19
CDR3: CASSRPGPGGSPQERTQYF
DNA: TGCGCCAGCAGCCGTCCTGGCCCAGGGGGCTCCCCTCAAGAGAGAACCCAGTACTTC

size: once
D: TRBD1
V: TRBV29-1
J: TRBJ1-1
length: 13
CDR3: CSAAGQANTEAFF
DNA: TGCAGCGCCGCCGGACAGGCGAACACTGAAGCTTTCTTT

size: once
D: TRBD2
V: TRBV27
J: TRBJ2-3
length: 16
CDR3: CASSLGRESFTNTQYF
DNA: TGTGCCAGCAGTTTAGGGCGGGAGTCTTTCACGAATACGCAGTATTTT

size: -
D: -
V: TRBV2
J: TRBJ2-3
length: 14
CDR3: CASKPGQITDTQYF
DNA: TGTGCCAGCAAGCCGGGACAAATCACAGATACGCAGTATTTT

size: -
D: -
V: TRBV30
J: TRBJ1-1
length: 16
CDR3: CAWSVLAARGDTEAFF
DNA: TGTGCCTGGAGTGTATTGGCGGCAAGGGGCGACACTGAAGCTTTCTTT

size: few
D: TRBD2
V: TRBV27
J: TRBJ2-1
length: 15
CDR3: CASSPYSGGAGEQFF
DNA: TGTGCCAGCAGTCCTTACTCCGGGGGGGCCGGTGAGCAGTTCTTC

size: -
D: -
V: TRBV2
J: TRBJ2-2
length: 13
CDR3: CASSVGNTGELFF
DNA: TGTGCCAGCAGTGTCGGGAACACCGGGGAGCTGTTTTTT

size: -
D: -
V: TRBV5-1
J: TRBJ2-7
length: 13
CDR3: CASSLPGAYEQYF
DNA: TGCGCCAGCAGCCTTCCGGGGGCCTACGAGCAGTACTTC

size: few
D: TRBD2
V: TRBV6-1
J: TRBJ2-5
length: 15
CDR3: CASSDGIAGPETQYF
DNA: TGTGCCAGCAGTGACGGGATAGCGGGGCCAGAGACCCAGTACTTC

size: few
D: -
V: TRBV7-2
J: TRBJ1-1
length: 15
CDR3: CASSLARTVNTEAFF
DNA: TGTGCCAGCAGCTTGGCCCGGACAGTCAACACTGAAGCTTTCTTT

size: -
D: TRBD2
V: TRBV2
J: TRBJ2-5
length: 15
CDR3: CASSEALAGVGTQYF
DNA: TGTGCCAGCAGTGAAGCACTAGCGGGGGTGGGGACCCAGTACTTC

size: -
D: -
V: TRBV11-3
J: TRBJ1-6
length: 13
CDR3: CASSFAGGSPLHF
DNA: TGTGCCAGCAGCTTTGCGGGTGGTTCACCCCTCCACTTT

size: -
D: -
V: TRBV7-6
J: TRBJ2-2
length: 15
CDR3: CASSPGNRGTGELFF
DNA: TGTGCCAGCAGCCCCGGGAATAGGGGGACCGGGGAGCTGTTTTTT

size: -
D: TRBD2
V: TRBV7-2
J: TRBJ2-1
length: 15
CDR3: CASSASGDPVGEQFF
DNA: TGTGCCAGCAGCGCTAGCGGGGACCCCGTGGGTGAGCAGTTCTTC

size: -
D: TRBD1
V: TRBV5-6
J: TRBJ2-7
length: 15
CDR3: CASSPGTGNSYEQYF
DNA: TGTGCCAGCAGCCCCGGGACAGGTAATTCCTACGAGCAGTACTTC

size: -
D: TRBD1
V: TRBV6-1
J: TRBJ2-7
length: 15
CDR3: CASRGDRAPVYEQYF
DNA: TGTGCCAGCAGAGGTGACAGGGCACCGGTCTACGAGCAGTACTTC

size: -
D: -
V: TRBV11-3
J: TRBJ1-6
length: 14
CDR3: CASSLRQSGSPLHF
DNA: TGTGCCAGCAGCTTACGCCAGAGCGGTTCACCCCTCCACTTT

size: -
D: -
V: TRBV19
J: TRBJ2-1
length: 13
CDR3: CASSPFSYNEQFF
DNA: TGTGCCAGTAGTCCGTTCTCGTACAATGAGCAGTTCTTC

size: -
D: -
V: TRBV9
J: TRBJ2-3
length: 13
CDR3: CATTATLADTQYF
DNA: TGTGCCACGACTGCGACCTTAGCGGATACGCAGTATTTT

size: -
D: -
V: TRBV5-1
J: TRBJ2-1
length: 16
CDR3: CASSLGGGSAYNEQFF
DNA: TGCGCCAGCAGCTTGGGAGGAGGGAGCGCCTACAATGAGCAGTTCTTC

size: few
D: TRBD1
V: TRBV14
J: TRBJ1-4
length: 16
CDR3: CASSVYRGTGYEKLFF
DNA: TGTGCCAGCAGCGTCTACCGGGGGACAGGGTATGAAAAACTGTTTTTT

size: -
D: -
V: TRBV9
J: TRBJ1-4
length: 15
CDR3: CASSVDSQGHEKLFF
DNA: TGTGCCAGCAGCGTAGATAGTCAGGGTCATGAAAAACTGTTTTTT

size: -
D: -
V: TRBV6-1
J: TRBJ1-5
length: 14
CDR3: CASSETAGNQPQHF
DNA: TGTGCCAGCAGTGAAACAGCCGGCAATCAGCCCCAGCATTTT

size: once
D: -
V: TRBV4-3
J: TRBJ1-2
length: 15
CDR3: CASSQDLRSVEFYTF
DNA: TGCGCCAGCAGCCAAGATTTGCGGAGCGTAGAATTCTACACCTTC

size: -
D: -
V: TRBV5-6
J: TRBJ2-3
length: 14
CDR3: CASSFQGNTDTQYF
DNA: TGTGCCAGCAGCTTTCAGGGTAACACAGATACGCAGTATTTT

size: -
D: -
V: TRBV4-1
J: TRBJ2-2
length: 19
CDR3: CASSQDPRQQGSTPGELFF
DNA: TGCGCCAGCAGCCAAGATCCCCGCCAACAGGGATCGACTCCCGGGGAGCTGTTTTTT